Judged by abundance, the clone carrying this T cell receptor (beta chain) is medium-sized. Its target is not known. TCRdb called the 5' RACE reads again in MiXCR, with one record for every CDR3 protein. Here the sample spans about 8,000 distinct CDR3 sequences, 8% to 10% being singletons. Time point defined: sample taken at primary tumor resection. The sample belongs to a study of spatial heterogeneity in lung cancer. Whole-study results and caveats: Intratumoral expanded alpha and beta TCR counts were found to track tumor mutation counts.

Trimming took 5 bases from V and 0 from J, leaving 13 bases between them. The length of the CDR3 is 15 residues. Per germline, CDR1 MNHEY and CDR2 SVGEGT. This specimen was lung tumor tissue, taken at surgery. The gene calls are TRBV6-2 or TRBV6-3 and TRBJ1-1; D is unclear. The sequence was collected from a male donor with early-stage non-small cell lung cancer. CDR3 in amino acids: CASSPAVLMNTEAFF. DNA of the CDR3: TGTGCCAGCAGTCCCGCCGTCCTCATGAACACTGAAGCTTTCTTT.